The following is a T cell receptor (beta chain) sequence with its context. In the study's own analysis: Amplification of reference gene primers was used by the study to estimate nucleated cell counts. TCRdb's table, derived via immunoSEQ multiplex PCR, lists solely in-frame clones and lacks some. The DNA gave D and trimming, while V, J and clone size come from that table. The sample contains roughly 100,000 clones, just over 85% of which appear only once. This specimen comes from a study of blood T cell repertoires in COVID-19. Study in general: Spain, Italy and the United States supplied samples that represented acute and convalescent COVID-19. PBMCs, B-cell-depleted T cells, or T cells provided the cDNA or gDNA that made up the material.

Trimming pared 5 bases from V and 0 bases from J, leaving 6 bases between. The CDR3 contains 13 residues. CDR1 and CDR2 (germline): SGHAT, FQDESV (reference sequence). Followed longitudinally, the Seattle patients had been enrolled during active infection. The chain is built from TRBV11-1 and TRBJ2-3; D call uncertain. The sequenced material came from peripheral blood. The TCR comes from a man between 45 and 60 years old with COVID-19, enrolled during active disease. CDR3 nucleotides: TGTGCCAGCAGCCTTTCTAGCACAGATACGCAGTATTTT. Translating it yields CASSLSSTDTQYF. The entire variable domain, with the rest obtained from reference TRBV11-1 and TRBJ2-3, is as follows: EAEVAQSPRYKITEKSQAVAFWCDPISGHATLYWYRQILGQGPELLVQFQDESVVDDSQLPKDRFSAERLKGVDSTLKIQPAELGDSAMYLCASSLSSTDTQYFGPGTRLTVL.